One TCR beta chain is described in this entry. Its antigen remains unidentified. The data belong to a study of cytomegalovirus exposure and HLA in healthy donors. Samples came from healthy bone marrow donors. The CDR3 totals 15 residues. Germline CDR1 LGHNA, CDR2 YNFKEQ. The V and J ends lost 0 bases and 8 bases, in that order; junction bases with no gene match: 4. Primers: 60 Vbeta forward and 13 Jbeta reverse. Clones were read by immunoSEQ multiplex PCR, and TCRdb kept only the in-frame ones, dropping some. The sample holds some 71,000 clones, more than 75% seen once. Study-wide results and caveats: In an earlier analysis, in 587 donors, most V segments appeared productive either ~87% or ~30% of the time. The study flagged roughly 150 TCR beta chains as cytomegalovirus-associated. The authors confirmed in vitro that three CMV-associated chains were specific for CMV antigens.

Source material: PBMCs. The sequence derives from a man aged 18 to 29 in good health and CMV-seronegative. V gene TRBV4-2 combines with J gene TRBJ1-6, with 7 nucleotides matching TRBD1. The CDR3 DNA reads TGTGCCAGCAGCCAAGACATGACAGGGTATTCACCCCTCCACTTT. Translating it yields CASSQDMTGYSPLHF.